One and the same sample provided the 14 T cell receptor beta chains below, sequenced in a study of OX40 agonist ivuxolimab in advanced cancers. Clones were sequenced by immunoSEQ multiplex PCR, and TCRdb holds only the in-frame ones, with some missing. The sample shows tens of thousands of clones, around 90% of them seen only once. The sequences come from CD4+ or CD8+ T cells sorted from blood, collected in a trial of the OX40 agonist ivuxolimab. All receptors come from an adult with an advanced solid tumor such as melanoma, head and neck, liver or kidney cancer.

V and J are TRBV7-3 and TRBJ2-1, with TRBD2 matching 11 bases. Trimming removed 5 bases from V and 3 bases from J; junction bases left unmatched: 15. The CDR3 loop spans 19 amino acids. Germline CDR1 reads SGHTA; CDR2 reads FQGTGA. The CDR3 reads CASSARGPLAGGRYNEQFF. The DNA of the CDR3 is TGTGCCAGCAGCGCGAGGGGTCCCTTAGCGGGGGGGCGCTACAATGAGCAGTTCTTC.

V usage is TRBV19 and J usage is TRBJ1-1, with D possibly matching TRBD1 (5 bases). CDR1 LNHDA and CDR2 SQIVND come from the germline V gene (reference sequence). Trimming took 7 bases from V and 1 from J, leaving 13 bases between them. The CDR3 is made up of 14 amino acids. Written as DNA, the CDR3 is TGTGCCAGTATAACGGGAGGGGCGAACACTGAAGCTTTCTTT. Its protein product is CASITGGANTEAFF.

The V and J genes are TRBV15 and TRBJ2-7; D gene uncertain. The CDR3 has 12 residues. Germline assignment: CDR1 LNHNV and CDR2 YYDKDF (reference sequence). Trimming stripped 1 base from V and 3 bases from J, with 4 bases between. The CDR3 is CATSRGYYEQYF. Written as DNA, the CDR3 is TGTGCCACCAGCAGAGGTTACTACGAGCAGTACTTC.

This rearrangement joins TRBV28 to TRBJ1-2; 7 bases agree with TRBD1. CDR3 length: 12 residues. CDR1 MDHEN and CDR2 SYDVKM come from the germline V gene. Losses at the gene ends were 2 bases for V and 10 bases for J; bases not matched to a gene: 4. The CDR3 DNA reads TGTGCCAGCAGTTTAAGACAGGGACTCTACACCTTC. It translates to CASSLRQGLYTF.

The chain links TRBV7-2 to TRBJ2-7, with D possibly matching TRBD1 (6 bases). This CDR3 is built from 15 residues. V gave up 5 bases and J gave up 1 base, with 15 bases separating them. The germline gives CDR1 SGHTA, CDR2 FQGNSA. CDR3 DNA sequence: TGTGCCAGCAGCCCACGGGCAGGGGAATCCTACGAGCAGTACTTC. This gives the protein CASSPRAGESYEQYF.

Here the CDR3 DNA reads TGTGCCAGCTCTCCCCCGGGACAGGGGGGACCGAACACTGAAGCTTTCTTT. It translates to CASSPPGQGGPNTEAFF. The J gene is TRBJ1-1, the V gene TRBV18; 11 nucleotides match TRBD1. This CDR3 spans 17 amino acids. V was clipped by 6 bases and J by 1 base; unmatched bases: 10. Germline V gives CDR1 KGHSH, CDR2 LQKENI.

The rearrangement links TRBV11-2 to TRBJ2-3; D unresolved. The CDR3 is 15 residues long. CDR1 and CDR2 (germline): SGHAT, FQNNGV. V gave up 4 bases and J gave up 6 bases, with 17 bases separating them. The CDR3: CASSSDPLLVDTQYF. The CDR3 nucleotides are TGTGCCAGCAGCTCCGACCCCCTTTTGGTTGATACGCAGTATTTT.

The rearrangement links TRBV5-1 to TRBJ2-3; 11 nucleotides agree with TRBD1. The V segment lost 0 bases and the J segment 4 bases; nucleotides outside the gene matches: 4. Germline CDR1 and CDR2: SGHRS and YFSETQ. CDR3 length equals 16 residues. The CDR3 here is CASSLGTGGASDTQYF. In nucleotides, the CDR3 is TGCGCCAGCAGCTTGGGGACAGGGGGCGCGTCAGATACGCAGTATTTT.

The chain recombines TRBV7-2 with TRBJ1-2; 7 positions match TRBD1. Germline trimming cut 5 bases from V and 4 bases from J; bases unmatched to any gene: 7. This CDR3 region has 14 residues. Per germline, CDR1 SGHTA and CDR2 FQGNSA. CDR3 DNA sequence: TGTGCCAGCAGCCCCACGACAGGGAGCTATGGCTACACCTTC. Protein sequence: CASSPTTGSYGYTF.

About this clone itself: In the same sample, other DNA sequences code for this CDR3. The chain has TRBV5-1 and TRBJ2-3, with no clear D. In germline, CDR1 is SGHRS, CDR2 YFSETQ. The V end lost 4 bases, the J end lost 3 bases, and 6 bases lay between the germline ends. This CDR3 region has 12 residues. The CDR3: CASSLPTDTQYF. The CDR3 bases are TGCGCCAGCAGCCTGCCGACAGATACGCAGTATTTT.

The chain combines TRBV2 with TRBJ1-3; unclear D gene. This CDR3 is 14 amino acids long. Per germline, CDR1 SNHLY and CDR2 FYNNEI. Deletions cut 4 bases from V and 0 bases from J, with 7 bases between. CDR3 amino acids: CASSVPASGNTIYF. The CDR3 DNA sequence: TGTGCCAGCAGTGTGCCTGCCTCTGGAAACACCATATATTTT.

The chain has TRBV7-2 and TRBJ2-1; 8 bases fit TRBD2. From germline, CDR1 is SGHTA and CDR2 FQGNSA. Unmatched junction bases numbered 12, after V lost 1 base and J lost 10 bases. The CDR3 sequence is 16 residues long. This CDR3 reads CASSLGSGRYTWEQFF. The DNA for the CDR3 is TGTGCCAGCAGCTTAGGGAGCGGGAGATATACATGGGAGCAGTTCTTC. Full variable domain (missing parts from reference TRBV7-2 and TRBJ2-1): GAGVSQSPSNKVTEKGKDVELRCDPISGHTALYWYRQSLGQGLEFLIYFQGNSAPDKSGLPSDRFSAERTGGSVSTLTIQRTQQEDSAVYLCASSLGSGRYTWEQFFGPGTRLTVL.

The table lists this clone with a count of one. This chain uses TRBV7-2 with TRBJ2-3, with TRBD2 as a possible D gene (6 bases). Deletions cut 4 bases from V and 2 bases from J, with 13 bases between. This CDR3 spans 15 amino acids. Germline V gene sequence: CDR1 SGHTA, CDR2 FQGNSA. CDR3 bases: TGTGCCAGCAGCTCGCCCGGGGGTACCACAGATACGCAGTATTTT. Its protein product is CASSSPGGTTDTQYF.

This chain uses TRBV7-2 with TRBJ2-5, with a tentative D call TRBD2 (5 bases). The CDR3 is made up of 13 amino acids. V shed 3 bases and J shed 4 bases, with 9 bases lying between them. CDR1 and CDR2 from the germline V gene are SGHTA and FQGNSA. CDR3 loop: CASSLGVRETQYF. DNA of the CDR3: TGTGCCAGCAGCTTGGGAGTAAGAGAGACCCAGTACTTC.